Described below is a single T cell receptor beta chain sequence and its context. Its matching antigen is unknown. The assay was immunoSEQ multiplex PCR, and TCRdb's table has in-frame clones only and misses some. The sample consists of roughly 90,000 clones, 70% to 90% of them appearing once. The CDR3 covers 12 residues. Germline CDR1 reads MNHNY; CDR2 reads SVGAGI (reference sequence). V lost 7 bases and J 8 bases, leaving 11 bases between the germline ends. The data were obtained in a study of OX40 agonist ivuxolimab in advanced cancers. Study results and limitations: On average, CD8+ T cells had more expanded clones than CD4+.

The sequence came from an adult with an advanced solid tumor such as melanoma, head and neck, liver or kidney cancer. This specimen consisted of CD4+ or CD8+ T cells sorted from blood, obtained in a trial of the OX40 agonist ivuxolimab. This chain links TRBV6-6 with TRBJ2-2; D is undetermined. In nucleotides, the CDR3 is TGTGCCAGCATAACAGTGACGGGGGAGCTGTTTTTT. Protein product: CASITVTGELFF.